The sequence of this T cell receptor beta chain was determined in a study of blood T cells in healthy people across ages. Findings and limits, study-wide: In these data, TCR beta diversity tracked strongly with naive T cell percentage.

Notes on this clonotype: The antigen is undetermined.

Alongside a J-beta primer mix, a sample-barcoded 5' primer served in a second PCR lasting about 7 to 11 cycles. TCRdb used MiXCR to reprocess the 5' RACE reads, holding one entry per CDR3 protein. There are around 970,000 distinct CDR3 sequences in the sample; about 51% occur only once, and about a fifth lies in the top ten. CDR1 and CDR2 (germline): DFQATT, SNEGSKA (reference sequence). Trimming cost V 3 bases and J 3 bases, with 18 bases left between them. The CDR3 has 16 amino acids. The chain links TRBV20-1 to TRBJ2-1; possibly TRBD1 or TRBD2 for D (5 bases each). The sequenced sample was blood. The receptor's source is an older woman in good health. The CDR3 spells CSARGRARVFYNEQFF. As DNA, the CDR3 is TGCAGTGCTAGGGGACGAGCGAGAGTTTTCTACAATGAGCAGTTCTTC.